Each of the 18 T cell receptor beta chains below was sequenced from the same sample in a study of technical replicates of blood from a handful of donors. Some clones are missing from TCRdb's copy, which holds only in-frame ones; the method was immunoSEQ multiplex PCR. Counted here are around 70,000 clones, around 93% occurring once; the ten biggest clones make up more than 0.2%. Sequencing was carried out using T cells isolated from PBMCs. Receptors were obtained from a human donor in good health.

The chain links TRBV28 to TRBJ2-2; D unclear. The germline V and J ends were trimmed by 6 bases and 6 bases, with 5 bases remaining between them. The CDR3 length is 11 residues. CDR1 and CDR2 from the germline V gene are MDHEN and SYDVKM. This CDR3 is CASRIAGELFF. The CDR3 nucleotides are TGTGCCAGCAGAATCGCCGGGGAGCTGTTTTTT.

This chain links TRBV7-9 with TRBJ1-6; D may be TRBD1 (6 bases). The germline V gene has CDR1 SEHNR and CDR2 FQNEAQ (reference sequence). V lost 8 bases to trimming and J lost 7 bases, with 18 bases between them. The CDR3 is made up of 15 amino acids. Written as DNA, the CDR3 is TGTGCCAGCCAACCGACGGGACAATTGAATTCACCCCTCCACTTT. This codes for CASQPTGQLNSPLHF.

CDR3 in amino acids: CASSESGRGPGYTF. CDR3 nucleotide sequence: TGCGCCAGCAGTGAGTCTGGCAGGGGGCCTGGCTACACCTTC. The rearrangement joins TRBV10-2 to TRBJ1-2; 8 bases line up with TRBD1. V dropped 0 bases and J dropped 7; count of bases not matched to a gene: 4. Germline V gene data show CDR1 as WSHSY and CDR2 as SAAADI. The CDR3 has 14 amino acids.

A word on this clone: Germline is not matched at one junction end, which may reflect a read error. The chain has TRBV6-6 and TRBJ2-2; 7 bases match TRBD1. The CDR3 totals 14 residues. Germline values: CDR1 MNHNY, CDR2 SVGAGI (reference sequence). CDR3 region: CASRMGQNSGELFF. The CDR3 DNA sequence: TGTGCCAGCCGGATGGGACAGAACTCCGGGGAGCTGTTTTTT.

The table lists this clone with a count of one. The chain is built from TRBV25-1 and TRBJ2-1; perhaps TRBD1 as D (5 bases). The V gene lost 1 base and the J gene lost 3 bases, with 7 bases spanning the gap. The CDR3 is made up of 14 amino acids. CDR1 is MGHDK, CDR2 SYGVNS, per germline. The CDR3 coding sequence is TGTGCCAGCAGTGAATTGGACAACTACAATGAGCAGTTCTTC. Residues: CASSELDNYNEQFF. The full variable domain, rest sourced from reference TRBV25-1 and TRBJ2-1, is EADIYQTPRYLVIGTGKKITLECSQTMGHDKMYWYQQDPGMELHLIHYSYGVNSTEKGDLSSESTVSRIRTEHFPLTLESARPSHTSQYLCASSELDNYNEQFFGPGTRLTVL.

The chain recombines TRBV29-1 with TRBJ2-3; D might be TRBD2 (6 bases). This CDR3 is 15 amino acids long. Trimming left V 4 bases short and J 2 bases short, with 16 bases between. CDR1 is SQVTM and CDR2 is ANQGSEA in the germline V gene. As DNA, the CDR3 is TGCAGCGTTGGGGTAGGCGGGGTCGCCACAGATACGCAGTATTTT. Translation: CSVGVGGVATDTQYF.

The rearrangement uses TRBV14 and TRBJ2-1, with D possibly matching TRBD1 (6 bases). V was pared by 2 bases and J by 6 bases, with 17 bases between. Germline V gene lookup returns CDR1 SGHDN and CDR2 FVKESK. There are 16 residues in the CDR3. For the CDR3, the DNA is TGTGCCAGCAGCCAATATAGGTGGACAGCCCCCAATGAGCAGTTCTTC. This encodes CASSQYRWTAPNEQFF.

The genes are TRBV9 and TRBJ1-1, with TRBD1 matching 10 bases. The V gene's germline CDR1 is SGDLS and CDR2 YYNGEE. CDR3 length equals 14 residues. V lost 3 bases, J lost 6 bases, and 5 bases stayed unmatched. The CDR3 coding sequence is TGTGCCAGCAGCGCGACAGGGGGCCGATCTGAAGCTTTCTTT. This gives the protein CASSATGGRSEAFF.

The chain has TRBV5-1 and TRBJ2-2; D might be TRBD1 (6 bases). V was pared by 0 bases and J by 4 bases, with 13 bases between. CDR1 SGHRS and CDR2 YFSETQ come from the germline V gene. This CDR3 comprises 16 residues. CDR3 sequence: CASSLGDRSTTGELFF. The CDR3 bases are TGCGCCAGCAGCTTGGGTGACAGGTCGACCACCGGGGAGCTGTTTTTT.

A note on this clone: The limits of the CDR3 on the DNA are not certain, so only TCRdb's listed CDR3 is given. The J gene is TRBJ2-7, the V gene TRBV2; the table gives TRBD1 as D, unverified against the DNA. The CDR3 region is 14 residues in length, termini included. Germline CDR1 is SNHLY and CDR2 is FYNNEI. This chain's CDR3 is CASILDRGLYEQYF.

The chain links TRBV5-6 to TRBJ2-7; a possible D gene is TRBD2 (5 bases). Trimming left V 0 bases short and J 7 bases short, with 11 bases between. The CDR3 is 13 amino acids. The V gene's germline CDR1 is SGHDT and CDR2 YYEEEE. The CDR3 DNA sequence: TGTGCCAGCAGCTTGGTAGAGTCGGGGGAGCAGTACTTC. It yields the protein CASSLVESGEQYF. The complete variable domain, with remaining parts taken from reference TRBV5-6 and TRBJ2-7, reads DAGVTQSPTHLIKTRGQQVTLRCSPKSGHDTVSWYQQALGQGPQFIFQYYEEEERQRGNFPDRFSGHQFPNYSSELNVNALLLGDSALYLCASSLVESGEQYFGPGTRLTVT.

In this sample, this clone turned up once. V is TRBV5-1 and J is TRBJ2-1; D uncertain. This CDR3 has 15 amino acids. Germline assignment: CDR1 SGHRS and CDR2 YFSETQ. Between the trimmed V and J ends, which lost 3 bases and 0 bases, there was a span of 10 bases. In nucleotides, the CDR3 is TGCGCCAGCAGCTCTCTTAGGAGCTCCTACAATGAGCAGTTCTTC. Its translation: CASSSLRSSYNEQFF.

A single count supports this clone. The chain combines TRBV14 with TRBJ2-7, with 12 bases identical to TRBD2. Germline CDR1 reads SGHDN; CDR2 reads FVKESK. The CDR3 loop spans 17 amino acids. J lost 2 bases, V lost 0 bases, and 5 bases had no gene match. The CDR3 here is CASSQDYGLAGPYEQYF. The CDR3 DNA follows: TGTGCCAGCAGCCAAGACTACGGACTAGCGGGACCCTACGAGCAGTACTTC.

The chain recombines TRBV2 with TRBJ2-2; unclear D gene. V lost 8 bases to trimming and J lost 6 bases, with 13 bases between them. There are 13 residues in the CDR3. Per the germline V gene, CDR1 is SNHLY and CDR2 is FYNNEI. CDR3 residues: CASHPLNPGELFF. CDR3 nucleotide sequence: TGTGCCAGCCATCCTCTAAACCCCGGGGAGCTGTTTTTT.

The J gene is TRBJ2-7, the V gene TRBV4-1, with D tentatively TRBD1 (6 bases). Germline CDR1 reads MGHRA; CDR2 reads YSYEKL. The CDR3 is made up of 14 amino acids. Trimming left V 4 bases short and J 4 bases short, with 14 bases between. The CDR3 DNA follows: TGCGCCAGCAGCCCTCTTATACAGGGATACGAGCAGTACTTC. This encodes CASSPLIQGYEQYF.

In its sample, this clone was seen a few times. The chain recombines TRBV19 with TRBJ2-7, with 7 bases identical to TRBD1. V shed 3 bases, J shed 5 bases, and the junction held 7 bases outside the gene matches. From germline, CDR1 is LNHDA and CDR2 SQIVND (reference sequence). There are 14 residues in the CDR3. The CDR3 nucleotides read TGTGCCAGTAGTATTGGGCAGGGGGTGGACGAGCAGTACTTC. It specifies CASSIGQGVDEQYF.

J is TRBJ2-1 and V is TRBV7-9, with D hard to call. The germline V and J ends were trimmed by 2 bases and 5 bases, with 7 bases remaining between them. The CDR3 runs to 13 residues. Germline CDR1 reads SEHNR; CDR2 reads FQNEAQ (reference sequence). The CDR3 sequence: CASSLRGDNEQFF. The CDR3 nucleotides are TGTGCCAGCAGCTTAAGAGGAGACAATGAGCAGTTCTTC.

The chain has TRBV6-4 and TRBJ1-2, with D uncertain. Germline lookup yields CDR1 MRHNA and CDR2 SNTAGT. V was pared by 6 bases and J by 4 bases, with 12 bases between. The CDR3 runs to 13 residues. The CDR3 loop reads CASSPSGLYGYTF. The CDR3 bases are TGTGCCAGCAGCCCCTCAGGCCTCTATGGCTACACCTTC.